These T cell receptor beta chains were read from a single sample in a study of blood T cell repertoires in COVID-19. Method: immunoSEQ multiplex PCR; TCRdb's copy keeps in-frame clones and lacks some. The sample consists of about 220,000 clones, around 84% of them appearing once. The specimen sequenced was peripheral blood. Receptors were obtained from a woman aged 60-75 years who had recovered from COVID-19. CDR3s include the opening cysteine and the closing phenylalanine or tryptophan. Each record gives: V gene, J gene, D gene, clone size, CDR3 protein, CDR3 DNA. The D gene is left open where the match is weak. Only part of the rows carry a size: once, few, many, or a class if the clone is expanded.

TRBV18,TRBJ1-2,TRBD1,.,CASSSGTGGNYGYTF,TGTGCCAGCTCGTCCGGGACAGGGGGGAACTATGGCTACACCTTC
TRBV5-1,TRBJ2-1,.,once,CASSIEGSAYNEQFF,TGCGCCAGCAGCATAGAGGGATCCGCCTACAATGAGCAGTTCTTC
TRBV9,TRBJ1-2,.,.,CASSRGSGAGKGYTF,TGTGCCAGCAGTAGAGGAAGCGGGGCAGGAAAAGGCTACACCTTC
TRBV11-2,TRBJ2-7,.,.,CASSLKGGGGGEQYF,TGTGCCAGCAGCCTAAAAGGCGGAGGGGGCGGCGAGCAGTACTTC
TRBV3-1/TRBV3-2,TRBJ2-7,TRBD2,once,CASSQWRRGDSYEQYF,TGTGCCAGCAGCCAATGGCGTCGGGGGGACTCCTACGAGCAGTACTTC
TRBV2,TRBJ1-2,TRBD1,few,CATRTGHGYTF,TGTGCCACTAGGACAGGGCATGGCTACACCTTC
TRBV9,TRBJ2-1,.,once,CASSVGSFPSNEQFF,TGTGCCAGCAGCGTAGGTAGCTTCCCCTCCAATGAGCAGTTCTTC
TRBV5-6,TRBJ2-7,.,.,CASSWTATYEQYF,TGTGCCAGCAGCTGGACAGCTACGTACGAGCAGTACTTC
TRBV3-1/TRBV3-2,TRBJ1-6,.,.,CASSQEGGGRSPLHF,TGTGCCAGCAGCCAAGAAGGCGGAGGCAGGTCACCCCTCCACTTT
TRBV29-1,TRBJ1-2,TRBD1,.,CSVAPGGDYGYTF,TGCAGCGTTGCCCCAGGGGGTGACTATGGCTACACCTTC
TRBV20-1,TRBJ2-7,TRBD1,.,CSASTGVGYEQYF,TGCAGTGCGAGTACAGGGGTAGGCTACGAGCAGTACTTC
TRBV5-1,TRBJ2-7,TRBD2,.,CASSSGGDSYEQYF,TGCGCCAGCAGCTCCGGGGGGGACTCCTACGAGCAGTACTTC
TRBV18,TRBJ2-7,.,once,CASSLIQGRNEQYF,TGTGCCAGCTCTCTGATTCAGGGGCGCAACGAGCAGTACTTC
TRBV4-2,TRBJ2-3,TRBD1,.,CASSQNRGASTDTQYF,TGTGCCAGCAGCCAGAACAGGGGAGCCAGCACAGATACGCAGTATTTT
TRBV4-3,TRBJ2-1,.,many,CASSHPGLSEQFF,TGCGCCAGCAGCCATCCGGGACTGAGTGAGCAGTTCTTC
TRBV6-2/TRBV6-3,TRBJ1-2,.,.,CASSYWASGYTF,TGTGCCAGCAGTTACTGGGCCTCTGGCTACACCTTC
TRBV3-1/TRBV3-2,TRBJ1-4,.,.,CASSQKRTLLVGTPNEKLFF,TGTGCCAGCAGCCAAAAGAGGACCCTACTCGTAGGGACACCTAATGAAAAACTGTTTTTT
TRBV5-4,TRBJ2-1,.,.,CASSLDPGDQQFF,TGTGCCAGCAGCTTGGACCCAGGGGATCAGCAGTTCTTC
TRBV27,TRBJ2-7,TRBD1,.,CASSLSAGGPSEQYF,TGTGCCAGCAGTTTATCGGCAGGGGGCCCCAGCGAGCAGTACTTC
TRBV11-3,TRBJ2-5,TRBD2,.,CASSSGTSGGARETQYF,TGTGCCAGCAGCTCCGGGACTAGCGGGGGGGCAAGGGAGACCCAGTACTTC
TRBV6-5,TRBJ1-5,.,.,CASSSLEGDQPQHF,TGTGCCAGCAGTTCCCTCGAGGGTGATCAGCCCCAGCATTTT
TRBV7-3,TRBJ1-1,TRBD1,once,CASSPGQGAEAFF,TGTGCCAGCAGCCCCGGACAGGGGGCTGAAGCTTTCTTT
TRBV6-5,TRBJ2-2,.,.,CASSPRLGELFF,TGTGCCAGCAGTCCGAGGCTCGGGGAGCTGTTTTTT
TRBV7-9,TRBJ2-5,.,.,CASRASLGHQATQYF,TGTGCCAGCAGGGCGAGTCTAGGACATCAAGCGACCCAGTACTTC
TRBV9,TRBJ1-4,.,.,CASSVAPGQSNEKLFF,TGTGCCAGCAGCGTAGCGCCGGGACAAAGTAATGAAAAACTGTTTTTT
TRBV10-2,TRBJ2-7,.,few,CASSEPGEVQYF,TGCGCCAGCAGTGAGCCCGGGGAGGTGCAGTACTTC
TRBV7-8,TRBJ2-2,.,.,CASSWADPGELFF,TGTGCCAGCAGCTGGGCCGATCCCGGGGAGCTGTTTTTT
TRBV7-9,TRBJ2-3,TRBD1,.,CASSRMRDSLTDTQYF,TGTGCCAGCAGCCGCATGAGGGACAGCCTCACAGATACGCAGTATTTT
TRBV19,TRBJ2-5,.,once,CASSIRPRETQYF,TGTGCCAGTAGTATACGGCCTAGGGAGACCCAGTACTTC
TRBV3-1/TRBV3-2,TRBJ2-7,TRBD1,.,CASSPGTGTSEQYF,TGTGCCAGCAGCCCCGGGACAGGGACGTCCGAGCAGTACTTC
TRBV3-1/TRBV3-2,TRBJ2-1,.,.,CASSQVAGIGAEQFF,TGTGCCAGCAGCCAAGTGGCGGGGATTGGAGCTGAGCAGTTCTTC
TRBV5-1,TRBJ2-2,TRBD1,few,CASRTGTGNTGELFF,TGCGCCAGCAGAACCGGGACAGGGAACACCGGGGAGCTGTTTTTT
TRBV21-1,TRBJ2-7,.,once,CASSDGVEQYF,TGTGCCAGCAGTGACGGGGTCGAGCAGTACTTC
TRBV18,TRBJ2-3,.,.,CASSPPIHTDTQYF,TGTGCCAGCTCACCACCAATTCACACAGATACGCAGTATTTT
TRBV27,TRBJ1-1,.,.,CASKGHLNTEAFF,TGTGCCAGCAAAGGACACCTGAACACTGAAGCTTTCTTT
TRBV12-3/TRBV12-4,TRBJ1-2,.,.,CASSLGWGGGYTF,TGTGCCAGCAGCCTGGGGTGGGGGGGAGGCTACACCTTC
TRBV5-4,TRBJ2-2,TRBD2,.,CASSLSTGLAGGPNTGELFF,TGTGCCAGCAGCCTCTCCACTGGACTAGCGGGGGGGCCAAACACCGGGGAGCTGTTTTTT
TRBV9,TRBJ2-7,TRBD1,.,CASSTHRDRSYEQYF,TGTGCCAGCAGCACTCACCGGGACAGATCCTACGAGCAGTACTTC
TRBV3-1/TRBV3-2,TRBJ2-3,TRBD2,.,CASSQVTSSSTDTQYF,TGTGCCAGCAGCCAAGTGACTAGCTCTAGCACAGATACGCAGTATTTT
TRBV18,TRBJ1-2,TRBD1,.,CASSPTGNGYTF,TGTGCCAGCTCACCGACAGGGAATGGCTACACCTTC
TRBV5-8,TRBJ1-2,.,.,CASSWARVRANYGYTF,TGTGCCAGCAGTTGGGCTCGGGTCAGGGCGAACTATGGCTACACCTTC